These 3 T cell receptor beta chains were sequenced from one sample in a study of T-cell reconstitution after alpha-beta-depleted transplantation in children. A TCRbeta library incorporating unique molecular identifiers was prepared. TCRdb used MiXCR to reprocess the PCR reads, holding one entry per CDR3 protein. The sample shows more than 200,000 distinct CDR3 sequences, approximately 8.4% of them seen only once. The input for sequencing was PBMCs, mostly from graft donor cells, taken 360 days after TCRalphabeta/CD19-depleted stem cell transplant. Source of these receptors: a male patient aged 2 to 9 who had a stem cell transplant for acute myeloid leukemia, so the T cells may come from the graft donor.

The chain uses TRBV28 and TRBJ2-5; a possible D gene is TRBD1 (8 bases). V shed 8 bases and J shed 7 bases, with 14 bases lying between them. Germline CDR1 is MDHEN and CDR2 is SYDVKM. The CDR3 runs 12 residues. Here the CDR3 DNA reads TGTGCCAGCGAACAGGGGGGGGGGACCCAGTACTTC. Encoded protein: CASEQGGGTQYF.

The chain uses TRBV30 and TRBJ2-3; 12 bases line up with TRBD2. CDR1 and CDR2 from the germline V gene are GTSNPN and SVGIG (reference sequence). Trimming at V came to 2 bases and at J to 3 bases, leaving 6 bases not matched to a gene. The CDR3 contains 16 residues. CDR3 protein: CAWSQASGRATDTQYF. CDR3 in DNA: TGTGCCTGGAGTCAAGCTAGCGGGAGGGCGACAGATACGCAGTATTTT.

This clonotype occurred many times. The rearrangement joins TRBV12-3 or TRBV12-4 to TRBJ2-1; D is possibly TRBD1 (5 bases). Between the trimmed V and J ends, which lost 6 bases and 2 bases, there was a span of 14 bases. This CDR3 contains 15 residues. The CDR3 region has the DNA TGTGCCAGCAGCTCCGACAGAGCACCCTACAATGAGCAGTTCTTC. Translated, it gives CASSSDRAPYNEQFF.